The clone carrying this T cell receptor beta chain was detected many times. Its antigen is currently unknown. This sample was included in a study of T cells after yellow fever vaccination. Study conclusions and caveats: Post-booster reappearance was seen for most primary-vaccination clones (roughly 97% CD4, around 90% CD8).

V was shortened by 4 bases and J by 2 bases, with 5 bases between the two germline ends. CDR3 length: 11 residues. CDR1 DFQATT and CDR2 SNEGSKA come from the germline V gene (reference sequence). For TCR, cDNA came from 5'RACE template switching, which added a universal primer site and UMIs. TCRdb called the 5' RACE reads again in MiXCR, with one record for every CDR3 protein. The table includes approximately 300,000 distinct CDR3 sequences, about 9.5% detected once. V is TRBV20-1 and J is TRBJ1-2; D is uncertain. The source material was PBMCs, sampled on the day of the first yellow fever vaccination. The sequence was obtained from a young man who received the YFV17D yellow fever vaccine. Here the CDR3 reads CSAIWNYGYTF. CDR3 DNA sequence: TGCAGTGCTATTTGGAACTATGGCTACACCTTC.